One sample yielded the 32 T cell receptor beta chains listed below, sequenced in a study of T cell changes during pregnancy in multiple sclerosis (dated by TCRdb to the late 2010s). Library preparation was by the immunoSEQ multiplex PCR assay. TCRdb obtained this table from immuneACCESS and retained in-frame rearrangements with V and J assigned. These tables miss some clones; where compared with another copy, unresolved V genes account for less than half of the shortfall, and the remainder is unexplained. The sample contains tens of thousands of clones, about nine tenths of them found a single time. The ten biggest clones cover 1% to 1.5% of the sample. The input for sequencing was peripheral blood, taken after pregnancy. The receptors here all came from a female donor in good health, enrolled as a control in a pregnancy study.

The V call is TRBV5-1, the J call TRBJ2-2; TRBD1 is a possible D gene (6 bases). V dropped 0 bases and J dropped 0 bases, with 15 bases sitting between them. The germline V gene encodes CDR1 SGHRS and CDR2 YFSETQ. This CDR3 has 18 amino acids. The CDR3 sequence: CASSLVWTASSNTGELFF. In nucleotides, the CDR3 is TGCGCCAGCAGCTTGGTTTGGACAGCAAGTTCGAACACCGGGGAGCTGTTTTTT.

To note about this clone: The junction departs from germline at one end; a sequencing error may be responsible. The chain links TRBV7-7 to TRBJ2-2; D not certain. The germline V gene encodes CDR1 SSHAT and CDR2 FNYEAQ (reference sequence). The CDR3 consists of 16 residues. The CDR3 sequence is CASSSTVTANTGELFF. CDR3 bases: TGTGCTAGCAGCTCCACAGTTACGGCGAACACCGGGGAGCTGTTTTTT.

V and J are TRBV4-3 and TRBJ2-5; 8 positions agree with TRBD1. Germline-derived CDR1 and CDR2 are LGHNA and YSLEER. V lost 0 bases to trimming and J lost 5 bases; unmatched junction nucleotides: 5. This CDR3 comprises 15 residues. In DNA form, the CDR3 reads TGCGCCAGCAGCCAAGACCAGGGGGCAGGTGAGACCCAGTACTTC. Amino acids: CASSQDQGAGETQYF.

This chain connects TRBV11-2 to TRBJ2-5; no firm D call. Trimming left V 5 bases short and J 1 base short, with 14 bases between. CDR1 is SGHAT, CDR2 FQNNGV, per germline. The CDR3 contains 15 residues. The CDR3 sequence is CASSPRGLSQETQYF. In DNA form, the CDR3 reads TGTGCCAGCAGCCCCCGCGGTCTCAGCCAAGAGACCCAGTACTTC.

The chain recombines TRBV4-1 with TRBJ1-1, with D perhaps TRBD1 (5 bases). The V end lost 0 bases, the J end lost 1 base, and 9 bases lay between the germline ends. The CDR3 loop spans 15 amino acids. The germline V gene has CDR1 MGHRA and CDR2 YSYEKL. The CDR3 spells CASSQDGQGNTEAFF. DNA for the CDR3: TGCGCCAGCAGCCAAGACGGGCAGGGGAACACTGAAGCTTTCTTT.

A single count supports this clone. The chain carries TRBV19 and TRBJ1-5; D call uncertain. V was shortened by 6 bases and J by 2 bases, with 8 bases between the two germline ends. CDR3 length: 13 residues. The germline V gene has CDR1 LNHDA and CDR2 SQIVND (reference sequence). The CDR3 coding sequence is TGTGCCAGTAGCGTGGCAGGCAATCAGCCCCAGCATTTT. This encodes CASSVAGNQPQHF.

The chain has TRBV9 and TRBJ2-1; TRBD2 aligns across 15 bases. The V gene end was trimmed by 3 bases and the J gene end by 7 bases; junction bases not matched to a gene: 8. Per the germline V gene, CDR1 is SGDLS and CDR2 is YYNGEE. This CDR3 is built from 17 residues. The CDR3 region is CASSGTSGGAWGNEQFF. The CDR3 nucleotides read TGTGCCAGCAGCGGGACTAGCGGGGGGGCCTGGGGTAATGAGCAGTTCTTC. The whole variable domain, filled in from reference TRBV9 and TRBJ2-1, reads DSGVTQTPKHLITATGQRVTLRCSPRSGDLSVYWYQQSLDQGLQFLIQYYNGEERAKGNILERFSAQQFPDLHSELNLSSLELGDSALYFCASSGTSGGAWGNEQFFGPGTRLTVL.

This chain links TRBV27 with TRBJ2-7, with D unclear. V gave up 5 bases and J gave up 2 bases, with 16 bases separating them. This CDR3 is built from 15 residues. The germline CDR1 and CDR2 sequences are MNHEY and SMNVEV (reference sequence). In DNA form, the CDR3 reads TGTGCCAGCAGTCCTCTCAGACAAACCACCTACGAGCAGTACTTC. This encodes CASSPLRQTTYEQYF.

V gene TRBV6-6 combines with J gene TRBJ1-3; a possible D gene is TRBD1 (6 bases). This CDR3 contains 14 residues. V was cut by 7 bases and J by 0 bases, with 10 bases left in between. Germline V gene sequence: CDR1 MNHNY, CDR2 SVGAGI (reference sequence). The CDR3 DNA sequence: TGTGCCAGCACTAAACAGGGCTCTGGAAACACCATATATTTT. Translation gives CASTKQGSGNTIYF.

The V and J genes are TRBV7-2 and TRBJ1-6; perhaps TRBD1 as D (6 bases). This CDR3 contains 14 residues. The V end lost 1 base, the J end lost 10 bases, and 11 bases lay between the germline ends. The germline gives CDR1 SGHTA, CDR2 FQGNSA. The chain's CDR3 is CASSLEGVGSPLHF. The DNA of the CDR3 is TGTGCCAGCAGCTTAGAGGGGGTAGGATCACCCCTCCACTTT.

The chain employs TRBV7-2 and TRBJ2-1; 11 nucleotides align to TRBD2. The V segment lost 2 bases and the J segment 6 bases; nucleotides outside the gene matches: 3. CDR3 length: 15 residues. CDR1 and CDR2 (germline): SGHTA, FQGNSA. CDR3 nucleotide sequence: TGTGCCAGCAGCTTACCTCTAGCGGGGGGCAATGAGCAGTTCTTC. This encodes CASSLPLAGGNEQFF. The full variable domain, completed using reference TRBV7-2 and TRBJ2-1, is GAGVSQSPSNKVTEKGKDVELRCDPISGHTALYWYRQSLGQGLEFLIYFQGNSAPDKSGLPSDRFSAERTGGSVSTLTIQRTQQEDSAVYLCASSLPLAGGNEQFFGPGTRLTVL.

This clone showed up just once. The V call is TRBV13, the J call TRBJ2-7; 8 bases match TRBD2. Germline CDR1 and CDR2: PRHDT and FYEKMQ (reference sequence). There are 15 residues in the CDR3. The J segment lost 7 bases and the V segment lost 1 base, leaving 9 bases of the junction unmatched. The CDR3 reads CASSLAGGAAKEQYF. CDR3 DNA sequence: TGTGCCAGCAGCTTAGCGGGGGGGGCCGCGAAAGAGCAGTACTTC.

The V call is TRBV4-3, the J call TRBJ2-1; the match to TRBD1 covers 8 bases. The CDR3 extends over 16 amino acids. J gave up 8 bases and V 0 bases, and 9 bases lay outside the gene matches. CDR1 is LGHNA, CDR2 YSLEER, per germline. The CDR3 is CASSQDHRTGIYEQFF. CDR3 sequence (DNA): TGCGCCAGCAGCCAAGATCACAGGACAGGGATATATGAGCAGTTCTTC.

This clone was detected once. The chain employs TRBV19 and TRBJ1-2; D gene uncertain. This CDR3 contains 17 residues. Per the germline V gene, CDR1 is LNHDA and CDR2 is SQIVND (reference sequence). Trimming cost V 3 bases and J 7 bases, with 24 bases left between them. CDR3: CASSISAAGGTGGGYTF. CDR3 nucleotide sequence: TGTGCCAGTAGTATTTCGGCTGCCGGAGGAACCGGAGGTGGCTACACCTTC.

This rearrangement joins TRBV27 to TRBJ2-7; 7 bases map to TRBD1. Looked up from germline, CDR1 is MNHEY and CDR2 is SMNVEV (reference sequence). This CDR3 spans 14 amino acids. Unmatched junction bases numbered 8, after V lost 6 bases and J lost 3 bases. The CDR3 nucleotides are TGTGCCAGCAGAGGATTGGACAGGAGCTACGAGCAGTACTTC. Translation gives CASRGLDRSYEQYF.

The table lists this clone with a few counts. The CDR3 nucleotides read TGTGCCAGCAGTCCTACAGGGGATCAGCCCCAGCATTTT. Amino acid sequence: CASSPTGDQPQHF. The genes are TRBV27 and TRBJ1-5; 7 positions match TRBD1. This CDR3 has 13 amino acids. Germline assignment: CDR1 MNHEY and CDR2 SMNVEV (reference sequence). J gave up 5 bases and V 5 bases, and 3 bases lay outside the gene matches.

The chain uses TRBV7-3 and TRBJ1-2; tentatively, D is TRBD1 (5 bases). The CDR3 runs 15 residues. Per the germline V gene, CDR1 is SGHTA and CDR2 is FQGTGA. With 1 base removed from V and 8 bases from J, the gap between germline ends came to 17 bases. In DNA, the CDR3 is TGTGCCAGCAGCTTAAATGGGGAGGGGATCGGGGGCTACACCTTC. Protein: CASSLNGEGIGGYTF. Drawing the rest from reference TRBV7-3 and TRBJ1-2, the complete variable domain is GAGVSQTPSNKVTEKGKYVELRCDPISGHTALYWYRQSLGQGPEFLIYFQGTGAADDSGLPNDRFFAVRPEGSVSTLKIQRTERGDSAVYLCASSLNGEGIGGYTFGSGTRLTVV.

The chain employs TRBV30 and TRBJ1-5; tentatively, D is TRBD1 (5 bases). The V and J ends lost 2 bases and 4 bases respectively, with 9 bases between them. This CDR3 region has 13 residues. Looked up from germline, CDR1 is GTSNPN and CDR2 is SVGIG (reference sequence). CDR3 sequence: CAWSQGANQPQHF. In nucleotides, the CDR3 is TGTGCCTGGAGTCAAGGGGCAAATCAGCCCCAGCATTTT.

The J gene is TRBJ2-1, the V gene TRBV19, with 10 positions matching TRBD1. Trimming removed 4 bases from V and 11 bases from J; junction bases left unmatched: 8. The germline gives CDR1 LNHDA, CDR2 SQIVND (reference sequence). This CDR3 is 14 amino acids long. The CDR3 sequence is CASSNGDRGEKQFF. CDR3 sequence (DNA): TGTGCCAGTAGTAATGGGGACAGGGGCGAGAAGCAGTTCTTC.

CDR3 sequence: CASSFAGSVKTQYF. The CDR3, as DNA: TGTGCCAGCAGCTTCGCAGGGTCCGTCAAGACCCAGTACTTC. V usage is TRBV7-3 and J usage is TRBJ2-5; D possibly corresponds to TRBD1 (5 bases). Germline lookup yields CDR1 SGHTA and CDR2 FQGTGA. This CDR3 region has 14 residues. The V end was cut by 3 bases, the J end by 6 bases, with 14 bases between.

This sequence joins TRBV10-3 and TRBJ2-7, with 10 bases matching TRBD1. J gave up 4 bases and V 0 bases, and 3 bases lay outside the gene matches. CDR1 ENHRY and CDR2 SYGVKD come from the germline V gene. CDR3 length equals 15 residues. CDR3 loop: CAISESGTGVYEQYF. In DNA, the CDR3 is TGTGCCATCAGTGAGTCGGGGACAGGGGTTTACGAGCAGTACTTC.

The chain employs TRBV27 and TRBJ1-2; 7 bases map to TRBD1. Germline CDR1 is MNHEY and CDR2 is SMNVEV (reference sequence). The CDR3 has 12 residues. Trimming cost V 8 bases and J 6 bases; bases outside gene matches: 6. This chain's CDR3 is CASSDRADGYTF. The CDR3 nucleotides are TGTGCCAGCTCCGACAGGGCGGATGGCTACACCTTC.

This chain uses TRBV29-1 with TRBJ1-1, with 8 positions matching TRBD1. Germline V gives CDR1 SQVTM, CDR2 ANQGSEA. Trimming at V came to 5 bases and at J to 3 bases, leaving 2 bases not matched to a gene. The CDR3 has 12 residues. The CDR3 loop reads CSVTGGDTEAFF. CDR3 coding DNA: TGCAGCGTTACAGGGGGGGACACTGAAGCTTTCTTT. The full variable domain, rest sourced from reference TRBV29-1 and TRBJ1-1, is SAVISQKPSRDICQRGTSLTIQCQVDSQVTMMFWYRQQPGQSLTLIATANQGSEATYESGFVIDKFPISRPNLTFSTLTVSNMSPEDSSIYLCSVTGGDTEAFFGQGTRLTVV.

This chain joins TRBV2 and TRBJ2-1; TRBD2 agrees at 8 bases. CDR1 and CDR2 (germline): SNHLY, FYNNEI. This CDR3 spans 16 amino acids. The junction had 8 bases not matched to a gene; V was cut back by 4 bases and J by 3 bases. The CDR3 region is CASSGLAGTLYNEQFF. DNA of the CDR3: TGTGCCAGCAGTGGGTTAGCGGGGACTCTCTACAATGAGCAGTTCTTC.

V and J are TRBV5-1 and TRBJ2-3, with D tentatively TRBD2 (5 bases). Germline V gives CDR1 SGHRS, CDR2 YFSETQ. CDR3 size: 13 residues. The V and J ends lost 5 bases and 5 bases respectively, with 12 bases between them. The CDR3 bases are TGCGCCAGCAGACTGGACTCGGGAGATACGCAGTATTTT. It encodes CASRLDSGDTQYF.

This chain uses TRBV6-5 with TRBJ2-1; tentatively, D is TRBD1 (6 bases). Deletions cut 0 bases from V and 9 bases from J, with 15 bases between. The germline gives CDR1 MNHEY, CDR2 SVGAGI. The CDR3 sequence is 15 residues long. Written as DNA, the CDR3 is TGTGCCAGCAGTTACTCTGACAGGCCCCTCGGTGAGCAGTTCTTC. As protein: CASSYSDRPLGEQFF.

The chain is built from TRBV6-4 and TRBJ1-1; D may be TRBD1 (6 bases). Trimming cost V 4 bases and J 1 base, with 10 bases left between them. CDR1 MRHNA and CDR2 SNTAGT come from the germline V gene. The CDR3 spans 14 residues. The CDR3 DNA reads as TGTGCCAGCAGTGCGACAGGCACGAACACTGAAGCTTTCTTT. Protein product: CASSATGTNTEAFF.

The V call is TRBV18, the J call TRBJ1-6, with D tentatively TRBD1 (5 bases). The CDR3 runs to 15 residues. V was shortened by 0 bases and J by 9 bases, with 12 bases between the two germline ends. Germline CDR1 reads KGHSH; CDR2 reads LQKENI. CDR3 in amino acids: CASSPPPGGGSPLHF. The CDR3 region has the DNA TGTGCCAGCTCACCACCGCCTGGGGGAGGTTCACCCCTCCACTTT.

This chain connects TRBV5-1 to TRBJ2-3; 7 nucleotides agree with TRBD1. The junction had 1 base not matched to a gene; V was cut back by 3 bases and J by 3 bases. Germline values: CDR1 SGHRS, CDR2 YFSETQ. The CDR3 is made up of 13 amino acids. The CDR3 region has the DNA TGCGCCAGCAGCTCAGGGGGAACAGATACGCAGTATTTT. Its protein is CASSSGGTDTQYF.

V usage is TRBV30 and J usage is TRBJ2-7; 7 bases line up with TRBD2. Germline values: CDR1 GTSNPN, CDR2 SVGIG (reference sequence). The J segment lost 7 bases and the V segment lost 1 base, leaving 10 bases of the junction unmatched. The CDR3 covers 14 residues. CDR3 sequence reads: CAWSATARAGEQYF. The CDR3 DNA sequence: TGTGCCTGGAGTGCAACTGCTCGAGCGGGGGAGCAGTACTTC.

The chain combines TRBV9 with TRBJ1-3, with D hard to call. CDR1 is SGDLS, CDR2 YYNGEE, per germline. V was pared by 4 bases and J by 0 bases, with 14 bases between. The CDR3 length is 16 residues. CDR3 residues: CASSFSLVDSGNTIYF. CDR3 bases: TGTGCCAGCAGCTTTTCACTTGTCGACTCTGGAAACACCATATATTTT.

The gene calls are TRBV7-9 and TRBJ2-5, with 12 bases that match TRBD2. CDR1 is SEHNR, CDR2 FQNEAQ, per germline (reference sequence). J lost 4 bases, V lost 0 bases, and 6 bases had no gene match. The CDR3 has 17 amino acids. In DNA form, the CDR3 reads TGTGCCAGCAGCTTAGCGCCGCCTAGCGGGGGGGGAGAGACCCAGTACTTC. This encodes CASSLAPPSGGGETQYF. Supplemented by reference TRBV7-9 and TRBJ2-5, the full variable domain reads DTGVSQNPRHKITKRGQNVTFRCDPISEHNRLYWYRQTLGQGPEFLTYFQNEAQLEKSRLLSDRFSAERPKGSFSTLEIQRTEQGDSAMYLCASSLAPPSGGGETQYFGPGTRLLVL.